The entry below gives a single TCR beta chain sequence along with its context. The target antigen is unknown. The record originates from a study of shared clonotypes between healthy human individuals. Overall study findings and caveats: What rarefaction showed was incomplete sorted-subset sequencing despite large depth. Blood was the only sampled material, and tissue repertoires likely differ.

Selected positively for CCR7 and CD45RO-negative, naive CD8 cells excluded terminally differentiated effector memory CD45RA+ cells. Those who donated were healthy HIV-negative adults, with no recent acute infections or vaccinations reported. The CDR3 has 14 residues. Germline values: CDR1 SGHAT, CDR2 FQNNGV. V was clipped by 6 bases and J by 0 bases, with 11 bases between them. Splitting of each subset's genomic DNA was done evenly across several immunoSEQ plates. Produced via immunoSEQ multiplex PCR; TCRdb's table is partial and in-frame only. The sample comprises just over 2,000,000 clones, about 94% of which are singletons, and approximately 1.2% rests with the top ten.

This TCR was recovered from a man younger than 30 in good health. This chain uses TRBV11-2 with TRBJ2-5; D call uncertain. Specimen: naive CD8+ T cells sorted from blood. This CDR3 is CASSPGPYQETQYF. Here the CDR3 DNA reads TGTGCCAGCAGTCCCGGGCCCTACCAAGAGACCCAGTACTTC.